Below, 10 T cell receptor beta chains from the same sample are listed, as sequenced in a study of shared clonotypes between healthy human individuals. Naive CD8 isolation took CD45RO-negative cells positively selected for CCR7 and excluded terminally differentiated effector memory CD45RA+ cells. Only in-frame clones appear in the TCRdb table, and some are missing; sequencing was by immunoSEQ multiplex PCR. The sample holds under 700,000 clones; approximately 95% are singletons and the top ten take 0.095% to 0.14%. Material: naive CD8+ T cells sorted from blood. The receptors were sampled from a woman aged 25 to 39 in good health.

This rearrangement joins TRBV27 to TRBJ2-7; TRBD2 is a possible D gene (6 bases). The CDR3 loop spans 12 amino acids. CDR1 and CDR2 from the germline V gene are MNHEY and SMNVEV (reference sequence). The V end was cut by 2 bases, the J end by 6 bases, with 8 bases between. CDR3 nucleotides: TGTGCCAGCAGTTTAGTGGGGGGCGAGCAGTACTTC. The encoded protein is CASSLVGGEQYF.

The chain couples TRBV4-1 to TRBJ1-5; D is undetermined. There are 14 residues in the CDR3. Germline CDR1 MGHRA, CDR2 YSYEKL. V lost 0 bases and J lost 3, with 6 bases in between. The CDR3 DNA sequence: TGCGCCAGCAGCCAAGAATCACTCAATCAGCCCCAGCATTTT. This codes for CASSQESLNQPQHF.

The chain recombines TRBV9 with TRBJ2-1; D might be TRBD2 (5 bases). CDR1 SGDLS and CDR2 YYNGEE come from the germline V gene. V was pared by 3 bases and J by 8 bases, with 18 bases between. The CDR3 covers 15 residues. The DNA of the CDR3 is TGTGCCAGCAGCGCGGGGAACTGGGAGCGCGATGAGCAGTTCTTC. Its translation is CASSAGNWERDEQFF.

The rearrangement links TRBV28 to TRBJ2-3, with 7 bases matching TRBD2. Germline-derived CDR1 and CDR2 are MDHEN and SYDVKM. The CDR3 is 16 residues long. With V trimmed by 6 bases and J by 0 bases, 9 bases remained unmatched. The CDR3 region is CASRRELWGSTDTQYF. CDR3 nucleotide sequence: TGTGCCAGCAGGCGGGAGTTGTGGGGAAGCACAGATACGCAGTATTTT.

The count of this clone is one. The chain employs TRBV11-2 and TRBJ2-1; 8 bases match TRBD1. The CDR3 contains 12 residues. The germline CDR1 and CDR2 sequences are SGHAT and FQNNGV. The V and J ends lost 8 bases and 12 bases, in that order; junction bases with no gene match: 9. CDR3 DNA: TGTGCCAGCGCCTCGCAGGGGGCGGGGCAGTTCTTC. Amino acid sequence: CASASQGAGQFF. The variable domain in full, completed from reference TRBV11-2 and TRBJ2-1, reads EAGVAQSPRYKIIEKRQSVAFWCNPISGHATLYWYQQILGQGPKLLIQFQNNGVVDDSQLPKDRFSAERLKGVDSTLKIQPAKLEDSAVYLCASASQGAGQFFGPGTRLTVL.

The chain uses TRBV5-1 and TRBJ2-1; 7 bases agree with TRBD2. The V and J ends lost 5 bases and 0 bases, in that order; junction bases with no gene match: 5. The CDR3 spans 15 residues. Germline V CDR1 and CDR2: SGHRS, YFSETQ. The CDR3 loop is CASSPASGSYNEQFF. The CDR3 DNA follows: TGCGCCAGCAGTCCCGCTAGCGGCTCCTACAATGAGCAGTTCTTC.

The chain is built from TRBV4-1 and TRBJ2-1; unclear D gene. Trimming cost V 1 base and J 2 bases, with 6 bases left between them. This CDR3 has 14 residues. Germline V lookup: CDR1 MGHRA, CDR2 YSYEKL. CDR3 in amino acids: CASSQVGPYNEQFF. In DNA form, the CDR3 reads TGCGCCAGCAGCCAAGTCGGACCCTACAATGAGCAGTTCTTC.

V gene TRBV6-5 combines with J gene TRBJ1-1; 7 bases agree with TRBD1. The CDR3 loop spans 14 amino acids. Germline CDR1 is MNHEY and CDR2 is SVGAGI. J gave up 4 bases and V 2 bases, and 4 bases lay outside the gene matches. The CDR3 DNA is TGTGCCAGCAGTTACAGGGGGCAAGGCACTGAAGCTTTCTTT. This sequence encodes CASSYRGQGTEAFF.

This sequence joins TRBV5-6 and TRBJ2-2; the D is unclear. The CDR3 contains 16 residues. Deletions cut 2 bases from V and 5 bases from J, with 16 bases between. Germline lookup yields CDR1 SGHDT and CDR2 YYEEEE. The CDR3 DNA reads TGTGCCAGCAGCTTTCTTGCCTGGATGGGGACCGGGGAGCTGTTTTTT. It is translated as CASSFLAWMGTGELFF.

The V and J genes are TRBV28 and TRBJ1-1; D possibly corresponds to TRBD1 (5 bases). This CDR3 spans 14 amino acids. CDR1 and CDR2 from the germline V gene are MDHEN and SYDVKM. V lost 7 bases to trimming and J lost 6 bases, with 18 bases between them. The CDR3 here is CASNTPEGRAEAFF. The CDR3 coding sequence is TGTGCCAGCAACACACCGGAGGGACGGGCTGAAGCTTTCTTT.